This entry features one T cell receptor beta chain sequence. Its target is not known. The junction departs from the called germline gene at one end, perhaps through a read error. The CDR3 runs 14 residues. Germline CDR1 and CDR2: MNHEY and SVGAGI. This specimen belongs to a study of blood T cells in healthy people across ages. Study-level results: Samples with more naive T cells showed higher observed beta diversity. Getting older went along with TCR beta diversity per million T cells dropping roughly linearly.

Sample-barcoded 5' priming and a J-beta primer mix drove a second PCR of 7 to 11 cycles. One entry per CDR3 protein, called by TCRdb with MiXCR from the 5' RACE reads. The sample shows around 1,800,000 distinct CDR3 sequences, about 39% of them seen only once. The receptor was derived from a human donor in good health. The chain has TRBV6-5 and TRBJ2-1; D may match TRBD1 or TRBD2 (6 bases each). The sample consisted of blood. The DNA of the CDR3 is TGTGCTACGGGGGACCCGGGGGCCTACAATGGGCAGTTCTTC. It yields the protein CATGDPGAYNGQFF.